The 4 T cell receptor beta chains below were found in one sample sequenced in a study of blood T cell repertoires in COVID-19. Assay used: immunoSEQ multiplex PCR; TCRdb lists only in-frame clones, some missing. The table has some 250,000 clones, around four fifths seen once. The sequenced sample was peripheral blood. These receptors all come from a man aged 55 to 69 with acute or convalescent COVID-19.

The chain recombines TRBV19 with TRBJ2-1; TRBD2 matches at 7 bases. The CDR3 runs 16 residues. V lost 7 bases to trimming and J lost 5 bases; unmatched junction nucleotides: 14. Germline V gene data show CDR1 as LNHDA and CDR2 as SQIVND (reference sequence). The CDR3 DNA sequence: TGTGCCAGTACGGGATTTACGCGGGGGAACGACAATGAGCAGTTCTTC. Protein product: CASTGFTRGNDNEQFF.

As to this clone: This CDR3 is also generated by other DNA sequences in the sample. The rearrangement joins TRBV6-5 to TRBJ2-5; 11 bases align to TRBD2. This CDR3 has 15 amino acids. The germline V gene encodes CDR1 MNHEY and CDR2 SVGAGI. The trim removed 6 bases at V and 5 bases at J, leaving 8 bases unmatched. CDR3 amino acids: CASRGLAGGGETQYF. DNA for the CDR3: TGTGCCAGCAGGGGGCTAGCGGGAGGTGGGGAGACCCAGTACTTC.

The chain is built from TRBV10-2 and TRBJ1-1, with no clear D. The ends were cut back, 3 bases at V and 7 bases at J, with 6 bases in the middle. CDR1 and CDR2 from the germline V gene are WSHSY and SAAADI. This CDR3 comprises 11 residues. The CDR3 is CASSERDEAFF. CDR3 coding DNA: TGCGCCAGCAGTGAAAGAGATGAAGCTTTCTTT.

The chain couples TRBV5-1 to TRBJ1-3, with no clear D. This CDR3 is built from 17 residues. The ends were cut back, 0 bases at V and 2 bases at J, with 15 bases in the middle. Germline CDR1 and CDR2: SGHRS and YFSETQ. The CDR3, as DNA: TGCGCCAGCAGCTTGGGCCTCGAGGAGCTCACTGGAAACACCATATATTTT. Its translation: CASSLGLEELTGNTIYF.